This T cell receptor (beta chain) was identified during a study of blood T cell repertoires in COVID-19. In the study overall: The samples span acute and convalescent COVID-19 from the United States, Italy and Spain.

Libraries were prepared by immunoSEQ multiplex PCR; TCRdb keeps only in-frame clonotypes and omits some of them. Seen here are 200,000 to 250,000 clones, nearly 90% observed once, and the top ten hold more than 12%. This CDR3 comprises 15 residues. The V gene's germline CDR1 is SGDLS and CDR2 YYNGEE. V trimming: 2 bases; J trimming: 3 bases; junction bases outside the gene matches: 5. People in the exposed group encountered a COVID-19 case within 2 weeks before entering the study. The TCR comes from a man aged 30-40 years who had been exposed to COVID-19. V gene TRBV9 combines with J gene TRBJ2-1; TRBD2 matches 7 bases. Sequencing input: PBMCs or T cells enriched from blood (not recorded which). The CDR3 nucleotides are TGTGCCAGCAGCGTCGGCGGGGGAGTCTACAATGAGCAGTTCTTC. Protein sequence: CASSVGGGVYNEQFF. The full variable domain, with the rest looked up from reference TRBV9 and TRBJ2-1, is DSGVTQTPKHLITATGQRVTLRCSPRSGDLSVYWYQQSLDQGLQFLIQYYNGEERAKGNILERFSAQQFPDLHSELNLSSLELGDSALYFCASSVGGGVYNEQFFGPGTRLTVL.